This T cell receptor beta chain was recorded in a study of PD-1 blockade in classical Hodgkin lymphoma (dated by TCRdb to between 2020 and 2021). Background for the entire study: Nivolumab dosing was 3 mg/kg intravenously every 2 weeks, continuing until either disease progression or unacceptable toxicity. To define a peripheral blood immune signature of response to PD-1 blockade in classical Hodgkin lymphoma, the study combined TCR beta sequencing with CyTOF.

Genomic DNA was isolated using the Qiagen DNeasy kit from unsorted PBMCs as well as from negatively selected CD4+ and CD8+ fractions. TCR beta CDR3 regions were subjected to amplification by immunoSEQ multiplex PCR with primers that anneal to V and J segments. A synthetic immune receptor repertoire was used to minimize amplification bias, and any remaining bias was removed computationally after sequencing. The authors processed their data as follows. Repertoire diversity was quantified as the Shannon entropy index using custom Python scripts. The unsorted, CD4+ and CD8+ repertoires were each analyzed separately, with the exception of combined analyses, where CD4+ and CD8+ sequences were merged in silico. A clone was considered expanded if an increase in frequency of at least 2-fold after treatment relative to C1D1 was found, and a pseudocount of 0.5 was applied to clones undetected at baseline. Clones with 0 or 1 copy at C1D1 were classified as singleton clones, and clones with 2 or more copies were classified as non-singleton clones. Clones expanded in unsorted samples were labelled as CD4+, CD8+ or unknown by matching protein sequences in sorted samples from the same patient. Diversity changes from C1D1 to C4D1 were tested in paired samples using Wilcoxon tests. TCRdb obtained this table from immuneACCESS and retained in-frame rearrangements with V and J assigned. These tables miss some clones; where compared with another copy, unresolved V genes account for less than half of the shortfall, and the remainder is unexplained. V and J calls and clone size are those listed in that table; D and trimming were worked out from the DNA. The table for this sample lists tens of thousands of clones; 87% of them were counted only once. Around 8.1% of the sample is in the top ten clones.

CDR1 and CDR2 (GTSNPN, SVGIG) derive from the germline V gene (reference sequence). Inclusive of the bounding cysteine and phenylalanine, the CDR3 is 14 residues long. The only DNA kept is the CDR3, 42 bases in frame from the first base. At the junction V is shortened by 4 bases and J by 0 bases, with 9 bases in between. Overall results and qualifications from the work: By C4D1, a significant rise was seen in CD4+ TCR diversity but not in CD8+ TCR diversity (p=0.0027 vs p=0.16), and the rise was most apparent among complete responders (p=0.02). Baseline TCR diversity was reported as lower in newly diagnosed patients than in healthy donors, and lower still in relapsed/refractory patients. The study covered only a single clinical trial cohort, and the causes of the repertoire differences, possibly disease activity or prior therapy, were still not defined. Diversity was lower in patients who began nivolumab less than 1 year after ASCT, so these patients were left out of later analyses to avoid confounding by immune reconstitution. Baseline diversity similar to that of newly diagnosed patients was observed in trial patients achieving complete response, whereas significantly lower diversity was observed in partial responders and progressors.

The time point label of this sample denotes: cycle 4 day 1 (C4D1), after less than 7 weeks of nivolumab. All trial patients had relapsed after autologous stem cell transplantation, with cohorts A, B and C differing in prior brentuximab vedotin exposure. The trial cohort comprised some 60 patients with relapsed/refractory classical Hodgkin lymphoma whose best overall responses were complete response, partial response or progressive disease. In the multi-cohort phase II CheckMate 205 trial, trial patients received single-agent nivolumab. Best overall response was determined by an independent review committee according to the 2007 International Working Group response criteria. Trial PBMCs were obtained immediately prior to nivolumab initiation (C1D1) and on therapy at cycle 2 day 1 and cycle 4 day 1. Peripheral blood was collected in 8 mL Vacutainer Cell Preparation Tubes, from which PBMCs were isolated by centrifugation and then cryopreserved.

Regarding this clone: No antigen is known for it. Base-call qualities are not available, and no considerably larger clone is one nucleotide away.

The sequencing used peripheral blood mononuclear cells (PBMCs), collected before the fourth cycle of nivolumab. The V and J segments used are TRBV30 and TRBJ1-4; the D segment cannot be called with confidence. This TCR was recovered from a human donor with classical Hodgkin lymphoma. The CDR3 here reads CAWKSPTTNEKLFF. The nucleotide sequence reads TGTGCCTGGAAAAGCCCGACAACTAATGAAAAACTGTTTTTT.